The clone carrying this TCR beta chain has a count of ten or more. The data belong to a study of T-cell reconstitution after alpha-beta-depleted transplantation in children. Construction of the TCRbeta library involved unique molecular identifiers. TCRdb reprocessed the PCR reads with MiXCR, giving one entry per CDR3 protein. This repertoire shows around 240,000 distinct CDR3 sequences, approximately 9.8% found once; its top ten account for less than 6%. Trimming stripped 2 bases from V and 8 bases from J, with 15 bases between. The CDR3 runs 14 residues. Germline CDR1 reads SGHTA; CDR2 reads FQGNSA. The receptor was isolated from a human donor who donated a stem cell graft to a child with SCID. The sample in question was PBMCs from the stem cell graft donor, obtained from the stem cell graft. The chain carries TRBV7-2 and TRBJ1-2; possible D gene TRBD1, 6 bases. CDR3 sequence reads: CASSLIGGSGGYTF. CDR3 DNA: TGTGCCAGCAGCTTAATAGGGGGTAGCGGGGGCTACACCTTC.